These 27 T cell receptor beta chains were all obtained from the same sample, sequenced in a study of breast tumors, draining lymph nodes, adjacent tissues. Breast cancer patients provided tissue from their axillary draining lymph nodes. TCRdb redid the calling of the multiplex PCR reads with MiXCR, one entry per CDR3 protein. The sample carries some 100,000 distinct CDR3 sequences, 21% recorded once. Input material: axillary lymph node tissue. The receptors were gathered from a female donor with breast cancer. Some clones in this sample may be carry-over from other donors' samples.

This clonotype came up many times. This chain links TRBV15 with TRBJ1-6; 7 nucleotides agree with TRBD1. Germline V gene lookup returns CDR1 LNHNV and CDR2 YYDKDF (reference sequence). With 0 bases clipped from V and 7 bases from J, the junction kept 3 bases outside the gene matches. The CDR3 is 15 residues long. DNA for the CDR3: TGTGCCACCAGCAGAGATCCAGGGGGAAATTCACCCCTCCACTTT. Protein product: CATSRDPGGNSPLHF.

This clonotype has a count of ten or more. The chain links TRBV7-3 to TRBJ2-2; D gene uncertain. Between the trimmed V and J ends, which lost 2 bases and 5 bases, there was a span of 9 bases. This CDR3 region has 14 residues. Germline loops: CDR1 SGHTA, CDR2 FQGTGA. CDR3 sequence reads: CASSLELSTGELFF. The CDR3 DNA reads as TGTGCCAGCAGCTTAGAGCTATCTACCGGGGAGCTGTTTTTT.

The chain recombines TRBV6-2 or TRBV6-3 with TRBJ1-1; D gene ambiguous. This CDR3 region has 12 residues. V was trimmed by 6 bases and J by 7 bases, leaving 12 bases between them. Germline lookup yields CDR1 MNHEY and CDR2 SVGEGT. The CDR3 reads CASRMGSSEAFF. The CDR3 DNA is TGTGCCAGCAGGATGGGGTCAAGTGAAGCTTTCTTT.

As regards this clonotype: A much larger clone sits a single nucleotide away, making a read error possible. The V call is TRBV5-5, the J call TRBJ1-5; D gene unclear. Germline V CDR1 and CDR2: SGHKS, YYEKEE (reference sequence). There are 13 residues in the CDR3. The CDR3, as DNA: TGTGCCAGCAGCTTGGCGGTAGTTCAGCCCCAGCGTTTT. Its protein product is CASSLAVVQPQRF.

This clonotype appeared many times. This sequence joins TRBV20-1 and TRBJ2-3; D unresolved. From germline, CDR1 is DFQATT and CDR2 SNEGSKA (reference sequence). CDR3 length: 11 residues. Trimming pared 0 bases from V and 2 bases from J, leaving 0 bases between. CDR3 DNA sequence: TGCAGTGCTAGAGACACAGATACGCAGTATTTT. As protein: CSARDTDTQYF.

This clonotype was detected many times. This chain connects TRBV28 to TRBJ2-7; 9 nucleotides line up with TRBD2. J was trimmed by 4 bases and V by 6 bases; bases with no gene match: 4. CDR1 and CDR2 (germline): MDHEN, SYDVKM. CDR3 length equals 13 residues. The CDR3 sequence is CASSRTSVYEQYF. CDR3 bases: TGTGCCAGCAGCCGGACTAGCGTTTACGAGCAGTACTTC.

This clonotype showed up just a few times. The genes are TRBV28 and TRBJ1-5, with 10 bases that match TRBD1. The CDR3 is 15 residues long. The junction had 5 bases not matched to a gene; V was cut back by 7 bases and J by 2 bases. Germline V gene sequence: CDR1 MDHEN, CDR2 SYDVKM. The CDR3 sequence: CASIRTGGGNQPQHF. The CDR3 bases are TGTGCCAGCATCCGGACAGGGGGTGGCAATCAGCCCCAGCATTTT.

This clonotype came up many times. This chain uses TRBV5-4 with TRBJ2-1; unclear D gene. Deletions cut 3 bases from V and 5 bases from J, with 18 bases between. In germline, CDR1 is SGHNT, CDR2 YYREEE (reference sequence). This CDR3 has 16 amino acids. The CDR3 loop reads CASSSQSPNVDNEQFF. CDR3 sequence (DNA): TGTGCCAGCAGCTCTCAAAGCCCTAATGTTGACAATGAGCAGTTCTTC.

In its sample, this clonotype was seen many times. The V gene is TRBV4-1, the J gene TRBJ2-7; D gene unclear. CDR1 and CDR2 from the germline V gene are MGHRA and YSYEKL. The CDR3 has 14 residues. V lost 5 bases and J lost 0, with 11 bases in between. The CDR3 spells CASSISASSYEQYF. The CDR3 nucleotides are TGCGCCAGCAGCATCAGTGCAAGCTCCTACGAGCAGTACTTC.

This clonotype was seen ten or more times. The V gene is TRBV6-1, the J gene TRBJ2-2, with TRBD1 as a possible D gene (6 bases). V lost 9 bases, J lost 2 bases, and 13 bases lay in between. CDR1 is MNHNS and CDR2 is SASEGT in the germline V gene. The CDR3 covers 14 residues. The CDR3 sequence is CASCLQGNTGELFF. The DNA of the CDR3 is TGTGCCAGTTGTTTACAGGGAAACACCGGGGAGCTGTTTTTT.

This clonotype was seen repeatedly, ten times or more. The chain joins TRBV2 to TRBJ2-2; unclear D gene. The V gene lost 6 bases and the J gene lost 3 bases, with 8 bases spanning the gap. The CDR3 sequence is 13 residues long. Germline assignment: CDR1 SNHLY and CDR2 FYNNEI. CDR3 in DNA: TGTGCCAGCAGGAGGTGGGACACCGGGGAGCTGTTTTTT. This gives the protein CASRRWDTGELFF.

In this sample, this clonotype turned up many times. CDR3 loop: CASSEWSSTGELFF. The CDR3 nucleotides are TGTGCCAGTAGTGAGTGGTCTAGCACCGGGGAGCTGTTTTTT. The rearrangement joins TRBV19 to TRBJ2-2; D is uncertain. The CDR3 length is 14 residues. The germline CDR1 and CDR2 sequences are LNHDA and SQIVND (reference sequence). Trimming removed 5 bases at V and 4 bases at J, with 11 bases between.

The CDR3 coding sequence is TGTGCCAGCAGCCCAGTAGGGGGGGACGGAAGCTACACCTTC. It encodes CASSPVGGDGSYTF. This chain joins TRBV11-2 and TRBJ1-2, with a tentative D call TRBD1 (6 bases). The CDR3 spans 14 residues. V was clipped by 5 bases and J by 9 bases, with 19 bases between them. Germline V gene data show CDR1 as SGHAT and CDR2 as FQNNGV.

As regards this clonotype: This could be a read error, since a much larger clone is one nucleotide away. The rearrangement joins TRBV5-4 to TRBJ1-6; perhaps TRBD1 as D (5 bases). V gave up 1 base and J gave up 1 base, with 12 bases separating them. CDR3 length: 17 residues. Germline CDR1 and CDR2: SGHNT and YYREEE (reference sequence). The CDR3 DNA reads TGTGCCAGCAGCTTGTTGATGGGGGGGTCCTATAATTCACCCCTCCACTTT. Protein: CASSLLMGGSYNSPLHF.

This clonotype was detected ten times or more. V gene TRBV15 combines with J gene TRBJ2-7; TRBD1 might be the D (6 bases). The CDR3 consists of 17 residues. CDR1 LNHNV and CDR2 YYDKDF come from the germline V gene (reference sequence). Trimming took off 5 bases at V and 5 bases at J, with 25 bases between the two ends. The CDR3: CATSPWGRQAAYHEQYF. The DNA for the CDR3 is TGTGCCACCAGCCCATGGGGGCGACAGGCCGCATATCACGAGCAGTACTTC. The complete variable domain, with remaining parts taken from reference TRBV15 and TRBJ2-7, reads DAMVIQNPRYQVTQFGKPVTLSCSQTLNHNVMYWYQQKSSQAPKLLFHYYDKDFNNEADTPDNFQSRRPNTSFCFLDIRSPGLGDTAMYLCATSPWGRQAAYHEQYFGPGTRLTVT.

This clonotype was seen repeatedly, ten times or more. The V call is TRBV9, the J call TRBJ2-1; 11 bases agree with TRBD1. V shed 0 bases, J shed 10 bases, and the junction held 12 bases outside the gene matches. The CDR3 runs 17 residues. Germline CDR1 is SGDLS and CDR2 is YYNGEE. Here the CDR3 DNA reads TGTGCCAGCAGCGTAGCTCCCGGGGACAGGGGGTTCTTAGAGCAGTTCTTC. It encodes CASSVAPGDRGFLEQFF.

This clonotype has at least ten counts. V gene TRBV3-1 combines with J gene TRBJ2-5; 11 positions agree with TRBD2. Germline V lookup: CDR1 LGHDT, CDR2 YNNKEL (reference sequence). This CDR3 is built from 15 residues. The J segment lost 4 bases and the V segment lost 4 bases, leaving 5 bases of the junction unmatched. The CDR3, as DNA: TGTGCCAGCAGCCCAACCGGGACTAGCGGAGAGACCCAGTACTTC. This encodes CASSPTGTSGETQYF.

Ten or more counts support this clonotype. J is TRBJ2-7 and V is TRBV6-2 or TRBV6-3; the match to TRBD2 covers 8 bases. This CDR3 comprises 15 residues. Germline V gives CDR1 MNHEY, CDR2 SVGEGT. V shed 4 bases, J shed 1 base, and the junction held 6 bases outside the gene matches. The CDR3 DNA follows: TGTGCCAGCAGTTCCTTAACTAGCGGATCCTACGAGCAGTACTTC. Amino acids: CASSSLTSGSYEQYF.

The V call is TRBV5-5, the J call TRBJ1-5; tentatively, D is TRBD1 (6 bases). Trimming took off 4 bases at V and 5 bases at J, with 10 bases between the two ends. The CDR3 contains 13 residues. Germline CDR1 is SGHKS and CDR2 is YYEKEE (reference sequence). CDR3: CASSRDTYQPQHF. For the CDR3, the DNA is TGTGCCAGCAGCCGGGACACATATCAGCCCCAGCATTTT. Combining the CDR3 with reference TRBV5-5 and TRBJ1-5 gives the whole variable domain DAGVTQSPTHLIKTRGQQVTLRCSPISGHKSVSWYQQVLGQGPQFIFQYYEKEERGRGNFPDRFSARQFPNYSSELNVNALLLGDSALYLCASSRDTYQPQHFGDGTRLSIL.

As regards this clonotype: This may be a read error, as it is one base from a much larger clone. The gene calls are TRBV28 and TRBJ2-7; D ambiguous. This CDR3 contains 13 residues. Germline CDR1 and CDR2: MDHEN and SYDVKM. The DNA of the CDR3 is TGTGTCAGCAGTTTAGTGGGGTTCGGCGAGCAGTACTTC. It yields the protein CVSSLVGFGEQYF.

At least ten counts were recorded for this clonotype. The chain carries TRBV4-1 and TRBJ2-7; 10 bases line up with TRBD1. The CDR3 totals 14 residues. The germline V gene has CDR1 MGHRA and CDR2 YSYEKL. The J segment lost 7 bases and the V segment lost 2 bases, leaving 5 bases of the junction unmatched. As DNA, the CDR3 is TGCGCCAGCAGCCAACCCGGGACAGGGGTAGAGCAGTACTTC. Translated: CASSQPGTGVEQYF.

This clonotype was seen ten or more times. The V gene is TRBV7-8, the J gene TRBJ2-6; unclear D gene. Trimming pared 0 bases from V and 0 bases from J, leaving 15 bases between. The CDR3 extends over 19 amino acids. From germline, CDR1 is SGHVS and CDR2 FQNEAQ. The CDR3 sequence is CASSLAVRQSGSGANVLTF. Here the CDR3 DNA reads TGTGCCAGCAGCTTAGCGGTGCGGCAATCAGGCTCTGGGGCCAACGTCCTGACTTTC. Together with reference TRBV7-8 and TRBJ2-6, the CDR3 gives the full variable domain: GAGVSQSPRYKVAKRGQDVALRCDPISGHVSLFWYQQALGQGPEFLTYFQNEAQLDKSGLPSDRFFAERPEGSVSTLKIQRTQQEDSAVYLCASSLAVRQSGSGANVLTFGAGSRLTVL.

Many counts were recorded for this clonotype. The chain employs TRBV24-1 and TRBJ2-2, with a weak D call TRBD2 (5 bases). V gave up 5 bases and J gave up 4 bases, with 10 bases separating them. CDR1 and CDR2 (germline): KGHDR, SFDVKD. CDR3 length equals 14 residues. DNA of the CDR3: TGTGCCACCAGTGCCGGGATTAGCACCGGGGAGCTGTTTTTT. It codes for CATSAGISTGELFF.

This clonotype was counted once. The genes are TRBV11-2 and TRBJ2-1; possible D gene TRBD2, 6 bases. The V end was cut by 1 base, the J end by 4 bases, with 11 bases between. The CDR3 has 15 amino acids. Germline CDR1 and CDR2: SGHAT and FQNNGV. In nucleotides, the CDR3 is TGTGCCAGCAGCTTAGGGGGGGTGCCTTACAATGAGCAGTTCTTC. Amino acids: CASSLGGVPYNEQFF.

The sample holds many counts of this clonotype. The J gene is TRBJ2-3, the V gene TRBV9, with TRBD2 identical over 12 bases. The CDR3 is 15 residues long. CDR1 is SGDLS and CDR2 is YYNGEE in the germline V gene. V shed 3 bases, J shed 3 bases, and the junction held 2 bases outside the gene matches. The CDR3 spells CASSALAGGTDTQYF. Here the CDR3 DNA reads TGTGCCAGCAGCGCGCTAGCGGGGGGGACAGATACGCAGTATTTT.

This clonotype was picked up many times. At one boundary the junction diverges from the germline segment, which might be a read error. The chain recombines TRBV6-1 with TRBJ2-2; either TRBD1 or TRBD2 may supply D (6 bases each). CDR3 size: 14 residues. The germline gives CDR1 MNHNS, CDR2 SASEGT. The CDR3 DNA reads TGTGCCAGCAGGAAGACAGGCGGGGCCGGGGGGCTGTTTTTT. Translation: CASRKTGGAGGLFF.

This clonotype was picked up many times. The chain joins TRBV12-3 or TRBV12-4 to TRBJ2-3, with D perhaps TRBD1 (6 bases). V was cut by 7 bases and J by 4 bases, with 12 bases left in between. The CDR3 consists of 13 residues. CDR3 in DNA: TGTGCCAGCAACTCACAGGGTGCAGATACGCAGTATTTT. Translation gives CASNSQGADTQYF.